Following are 31 T cell receptor beta chains from one sample sequenced in a study of OX40 agonist ivuxolimab in advanced cancers. Data came from immunoSEQ multiplex PCR; TCRdb stores just in-frame clones and leaves some out. The table lists 75,000 to 90,000 clones, around nine tenths of them singletons. The sequences come from CD4+ or CD8+ T cells sorted from blood, collected in a trial of the OX40 agonist ivuxolimab. Source of these receptors: an adult with an advanced solid tumor such as melanoma, head and neck, liver or kidney cancer.

The chain joins TRBV6-6 to TRBJ2-5; 7 bases are a match to TRBD1. Germline CDR1 MNHNY, CDR2 SVGAGI (reference sequence). This CDR3 comprises 14 residues. The junction had 8 bases not matched to a gene; V was cut back by 6 bases and J by 4 bases. The CDR3 DNA sequence: TGTGCCAGCAGACAACAGGGGTTAAGAGAGACCCAGTACTTC. This gives the protein CASRQQGLRETQYF.

V is TRBV29-1 and J is TRBJ2-5, with D perhaps matching TRBD2 (6 bases). Trimming took off 6 bases at V and 5 bases at J, with 16 bases between the two ends. The CDR3 runs 13 residues. Germline V CDR1 and CDR2: SQVTM, ANQGSEA. The CDR3: CSVSSGVGETQYF. In DNA form, the CDR3 reads TGCAGCGTCTCCTCGGGGGTAGGCGAGACCCAGTACTTC.

The CDR3 nucleotides are TGTGCCAGCAGCTTCTCCGGGACAGGGGAGACCCAGTACTTC. This codes for CASSFSGTGETQYF. The chain has TRBV5-6 and TRBJ2-5, with 9 bases lining up with TRBD1. The CDR3 contains 14 residues. CDR1 SGHDT and CDR2 YYEEEE come from the germline V gene. V lost 2 bases and J lost 5; bases outside the gene matches: 4.

This clone was detected only a few times. This rearrangement joins TRBV5-4 to TRBJ2-5; 7 bases are a match to TRBD2. The germline V gene has CDR1 SGHNT and CDR2 YYREEE (reference sequence). This CDR3 comprises 14 residues. The trim removed 3 bases at V and 5 bases at J, leaving 7 bases unmatched. The CDR3 DNA reads TGTGCCAGCAGCTGGAAGCGGGGAGGCGAGACCCAGTACTTC. This encodes CASSWKRGGETQYF.

The chain couples TRBV7-8 to TRBJ2-2; no clear D. The V end lost 1 base, the J end lost 5 bases, and 5 bases lay between the germline ends. This CDR3 comprises 13 residues. Germline V gene data show CDR1 as SGHVS and CDR2 as FQNEAQ. The CDR3 reads CASSLGRTGELFF. In DNA form, the CDR3 reads TGTGCCAGCAGCTTAGGACGGACCGGGGAGCTGTTTTTT.

The chain uses TRBV29-1 and TRBJ2-5; 9 bases fit TRBD1. V shed 5 bases and J 1 base; nucleotides not matched to a gene: 2. In germline, CDR1 is SQVTM, CDR2 ANQGSEA. The CDR3 loop spans 13 amino acids. CDR3 region: CSVRGQGQETQYF. In DNA form, the CDR3 reads TGCAGCGTTAGGGGACAGGGCCAAGAGACCCAGTACTTC.

V gene TRBV7-9 combines with J gene TRBJ2-7, with 9 bases lining up with TRBD1. This CDR3 has 15 amino acids. CDR1 and CDR2 from the germline V gene are SEHNR and FQNEAQ (reference sequence). The trim removed 5 bases at V and 5 bases at J, leaving 10 bases unmatched. Here the CDR3 reads CASSPAGTGKNEQYF. The CDR3 DNA is TGTGCCAGCAGCCCTGCCGGGACAGGGAAGAACGAGCAGTACTTC.

This chain joins TRBV5-5 and TRBJ1-4, with D hard to call. Trimming took 3 bases from V and 5 from J, leaving 14 bases between them. CDR1 is SGHKS and CDR2 is YYEKEE in the germline V gene (reference sequence). This CDR3 is 15 amino acids long. CDR3 nucleotides: TGTGCCAGCAGCTCACGAACAGAGATAAATGAAAAACTGTTTTTT. Residues: CASSSRTEINEKLFF.

This rearrangement joins TRBV28 to TRBJ2-3; D is uncertain. This CDR3 spans 12 amino acids. CDR1 MDHEN and CDR2 SYDVKM come from the germline V gene. Trimming took off 4 bases at V and 6 bases at J, with 8 bases between the two ends. CDR3 DNA sequence: TGTGCCAGCAGTTCCCCCCCCGATACGCAGTATTTT. Amino acid sequence: CASSSPPDTQYF.

This sequence joins TRBV6-1 and TRBJ1-4; no definite D call. The germline CDR1 and CDR2 sequences are MNHNS and SASEGT. V shed 5 bases and J shed 8 bases, with 12 bases lying between them. The CDR3 consists of 13 residues. CDR3 nucleotides: TGTGCCAGCAGTCCGTTCCGGCAGGAAAAACTGTTTTTT. Translated, it gives CASSPFRQEKLFF.

CDR3 bases: TGTGCCAGTAGTTCAACAGGGGGGGCCTACGAGCAGTACTTC. This translates into CASSSTGGAYEQYF. This chain links TRBV19 with TRBJ2-7; a possible D gene is TRBD1 (8 bases). The V end was cut by 5 bases, the J end by 2 bases, with 13 bases between. This CDR3 spans 14 amino acids. Per the germline V gene, CDR1 is LNHDA and CDR2 is SQIVND (reference sequence).

The count of this clone is one. The chain joins TRBV5-1 to TRBJ1-1; the D is unclear. Germline V gene sequence: CDR1 SGHRS, CDR2 YFSETQ. Deletions cut 2 bases from V and 0 bases from J, with 5 bases between. The CDR3 is 13 residues long. The CDR3 here is CASSLDLNTEAFF. CDR3 nucleotide sequence: TGCGCCAGCAGCTTAGACTTGAACACTGAAGCTTTCTTT. Full variable domain (missing parts from reference TRBV5-1 and TRBJ1-1): KAGVTQTPRYLIKTRGQQVTLSCSPISGHRSVSWYQQTPGQGLQFLFEYFSETQRNKGNFPGRFSGRQFSNSRSEMNVSTLELGDSALYLCASSLDLNTEAFFGQGTRLTVV.

The rearrangement links TRBV7-9 to TRBJ2-1; 9 bases align to TRBD2. J gave up 6 bases and V 4 bases, and 10 bases lay outside the gene matches. The CDR3 runs to 16 residues. Germline assignment: CDR1 SEHNR and CDR2 FQNEAQ (reference sequence). Written as DNA, the CDR3 is TGTGCCAGCAGCTACAGCGCGAGCGGGAGGTCCAATGAGCAGTTCTTC. It yields the protein CASSYSASGRSNEQFF.

The chain employs TRBV7-3 and TRBJ2-3; 11 nucleotides agree with TRBD1. V trimming: 5 bases; J trimming: 4 bases; junction bases outside the gene matches: 5. Germline assignment: CDR1 SGHTA and CDR2 FQGTGA. The CDR3 length is 15 residues. CDR3 sequence: CASSAGTGGSDTQYF. Written as DNA, the CDR3 is TGTGCCAGCAGCGCCGGGACAGGGGGTTCAGATACGCAGTATTTT.

The genes are TRBV9 and TRBJ2-3, with 9 bases that match TRBD2. V shed 0 bases, J shed 4 bases, and the junction held 6 bases outside the gene matches. In germline, CDR1 is SGDLS, CDR2 YYNGEE. The CDR3 is 16 amino acids. The CDR3 loop reads CASSVVGSGSSDTQYF. In DNA, the CDR3 is TGTGCCAGCAGCGTAGTAGGTAGCGGGAGTTCAGATACGCAGTATTTT.

This clone has just one count. The chain combines TRBV19 with TRBJ1-1; D is undetermined. Between the trimmed V and J ends, which lost 0 bases and 0 bases, there was a span of 8 bases. The CDR3 has 15 amino acids. Germline CDR1 LNHDA, CDR2 SQIVND (reference sequence). The DNA for the CDR3 is TGTGCCAGTAGTATAGATGCCTCACTGAACACTGAAGCTTTCTTT. It translates to CASSIDASLNTEAFF.

V and J are TRBV6-6 and TRBJ2-7, with D perhaps TRBD1 (6 bases). Germline CDR1 is MNHNY and CDR2 is SVGAGI (reference sequence). The CDR3 is made up of 14 amino acids. Between the trimmed V and J ends, which lost 2 bases and 1 base, there was a span of 9 bases. The CDR3 is CASSYTGTSYEQYF. In DNA form, the CDR3 reads TGTGCCAGCAGTTACACGGGGACATCCTACGAGCAGTACTTC.

The rearrangement links TRBV6-5 to TRBJ2-7, with 7 nucleotides matching TRBD1. The junction had 8 bases not matched to a gene; V was cut back by 6 bases and J by 6 bases. The CDR3 runs to 13 residues. The germline V gene encodes CDR1 MNHEY and CDR2 SVGAGI. The CDR3 DNA follows: TGTGCCAGCAGCCCCCGACAGGGTCGCGAGCAGTACTTC. Encoded protein: CASSPRQGREQYF.

As concerns this clone: Relative to the germline gene, one junction end is altered; a read error may explain this. This sequence joins TRBV7-7 and TRBJ2-7; 9 positions match TRBD1. The germline V gene has CDR1 SSHAT and CDR2 FNYEAQ (reference sequence). This CDR3 is built from 15 residues. CDR3 sequence: CASSLARTGVDEQYF. The CDR3 bases are TGTGCTAGCAGCTTAGCCAGGACAGGGGTCGACGAGCAGTACTTC.

The chain recombines TRBV11-1 with TRBJ1-1, with D unclear. V dropped 0 bases and J dropped 2 bases, with 4 bases sitting between them. The CDR3 loop spans 13 amino acids. CDR1 and CDR2 from the germline V gene are SGHAT and FQDESV (reference sequence). The CDR3 region is CASSLAPNTEAFF. The CDR3 DNA is TGTGCCAGCAGCTTAGCACCCAACACTGAAGCTTTCTTT.

The chain recombines TRBV7-2 with TRBJ1-3; 8 bases are shared with TRBD1. Trimming at V came to 3 bases and at J to 2 bases, leaving 3 bases not matched to a gene. The germline V gene has CDR1 SGHTA and CDR2 FQGNSA. The CDR3 runs 15 residues. CDR3 sequence reads: CASSFPGQAGNTIYF. The CDR3 DNA sequence: TGTGCCAGCAGCTTCCCGGGACAGGCTGGAAACACCATATATTTT.

The rearrangement links TRBV11-2 to TRBJ2-7; 7 nucleotides agree with TRBD1. The V gene end was trimmed by 2 bases and the J gene end by 2 bases; junction bases not matched to a gene: 6. Germline V gene lookup returns CDR1 SGHAT and CDR2 FQNNGV. The CDR3 has 15 amino acids. The CDR3 spells CASSLRTGSTYEQYF. The CDR3 DNA reads as TGTGCCAGCAGCTTAAGGACAGGATCGACCTACGAGCAGTACTTC.

The V and J genes are TRBV28 and TRBJ2-5; the match to TRBD1 covers 9 bases. The end of the DNA aligns better with TRBJ2-7, so the J call may be wrong. Germline values: CDR1 MDHEN, CDR2 SYDVKM. The CDR3 spans 14 residues. Here the CDR3 DNA reads TGTGCCAGCAGTTTGGGACAGGGTTCCTACGAGCAGTACTTC. The encoded protein is CASSLGQGSYEQYF.

V and J are TRBV6-6 and TRBJ1-5, with 9 bases that match TRBD1. Germline V gives CDR1 MNHNY, CDR2 SVGAGI (reference sequence). This CDR3 comprises 14 residues. Trimming removed 7 bases from V and 9 bases from J; junction bases left unmatched: 10. Here the CDR3 reads CASNRDRALWPQHF. CDR3 in DNA: TGTGCCAGCAACCGGGACAGGGCGTTGTGGCCCCAGCATTTT.

The genes are TRBV18 and TRBJ2-5; maybe TRBD2 (5 bases). CDR1 and CDR2 from the germline V gene are KGHSH and LQKENI. This CDR3 is built from 13 residues. Between the trimmed V and J ends, which lost 6 bases and 2 bases, there was a span of 10 bases. DNA for the CDR3: TGTGCCAGCTCCCCCGGGATTCAAGAGACCCAGTACTTC. Amino acid sequence: CASSPGIQETQYF.

The rearrangement joins TRBV6-1 to TRBJ2-1, with D uncertain. With 6 bases removed from V and 2 bases from J, the gap between germline ends came to 11 bases. This CDR3 is 14 amino acids long. CDR1 is MNHNS and CDR2 is SASEGT in the germline V gene. CDR3 sequence: CASSPSSPYNEQFF. The CDR3 region has the DNA TGTGCCAGCAGCCCCAGTTCCCCCTACAATGAGCAGTTCTTC.

CDR3 region: CASSLGRGTEAFF. DNA of the CDR3: TGTGCCAGCAGCTTGGGGAGGGGGACTGAAGCTTTCTTT. The chain carries TRBV6-5 and TRBJ1-1, with D tentatively TRBD1 (6 bases). The germline V gene has CDR1 MNHEY and CDR2 SVGAGI. The CDR3 has 13 residues. The ends were cut back, 6 bases at V and 5 bases at J, with 13 bases in the middle.

The chain employs TRBV5-5 and TRBJ1-3; D is possibly TRBD1 (5 bases). The CDR3 contains 15 residues. The V end lost 0 bases, the J end lost 0 bases, and 7 bases lay between the germline ends. CDR1 is SGHKS and CDR2 is YYEKEE in the germline V gene (reference sequence). The CDR3 bases are TGTGCCAGCAGCTTGGACAGGTTCTCTGGAAACACCATATATTTT. It is translated as CASSLDRFSGNTIYF.

This clone was counted a few times. This chain links TRBV14 with TRBJ2-6; the D is unclear. The CDR3 length is 15 residues. The germline CDR1 and CDR2 sequences are SGHDN and FVKESK. Trimming took 4 bases from V and 2 from J, leaving 9 bases between them. CDR3 sequence reads: CASSPGIPGANVLTF. Written as DNA, the CDR3 is TGTGCCAGCAGCCCTGGGATCCCTGGGGCCAACGTCCTGACTTTC.

This clone was counted only a few times. This chain links TRBV11-2 with TRBJ1-1, with 8 bases matching TRBD1. Germline V gene data show CDR1 as SGHAT and CDR2 as FQNNGV. The CDR3 consists of 14 residues. V shed 4 bases, J shed 8 bases, and the junction held 9 bases outside the gene matches. The CDR3, as DNA: TGTGCCAGCAGCTCCTACCGGGACAGGCTGGAAGCTTTCTTT. Protein product: CASSSYRDRLEAFF.

The chain carries TRBV7-2 and TRBJ2-7; 10 nucleotides line up with TRBD2. Looked up from germline, CDR1 is SGHTA and CDR2 is FQGNSA. V gave up 4 bases and J gave up 5 bases; unmatched junction bases: 8. This CDR3 has 15 residues. The CDR3, as DNA: TGTGCCAGCAGCTCCCAGAGCGGGAGGGGGGACGAGCAGTACTTC. It codes for CASSSQSGRGDEQYF.